A selection of T cell receptor beta chains follows, all from one sample in a study of cytomegalovirus exposure and HLA in healthy donors. Only in-frame clones appear in the TCRdb table, and some are missing; sequencing was by immunoSEQ multiplex PCR. The sample consists of fewer than 200,000 clones, 75% to 90% of them appearing once. What was sequenced was PBMCs. The receptors were sampled from a human donor in good health. Each CDR3 is given with its conserved first and last residue. Size is stated for part of the rows, as once, few or many counts, or as a class when the clone is expanded.

v_gene,j_gene,abundance,CDR3aa
TRBV7-2,TRBJ2-1,-,CASSLGLADYNEQFF
TRBV27,TRBJ1-1,-,CASSYGQAMDTEAFF
TRBV29-1,TRBJ2-5,-,CSVAGQGAWETQYF
TRBV18,TRBJ2-5,-,CASSPQSERGGQETQYF
TRBV5-4,TRBJ2-5,-,CASSFSGGAGETQYF
TRBV21-1,TRBJ1-1,-,CASSKGRPLGGTEAFF
TRBV4-3,TRBJ2-7,-,CASSQGQPGQGLYEQYF
TRBV7-8,TRBJ1-2,-,CASSYRDYGYTF
TRBV4-3,TRBJ1-2,-,CASSRLSTGDYGYTF
TRBV6-1,TRBJ2-6,once,CASSDGVGIYAGANVLTF
TRBV2,TRBJ1-5,-,CASSEAPQGAGNQPQHF
TRBV6-1,TRBJ2-3,-,CASSRDRGPDTQYF
TRBV6-6,TRBJ2-3,-,CASSDNLADTQYF
TRBV6-1,TRBJ1-3,-,CASSGGEHGNTIYF
TRBV11-2,TRBJ2-5,-,CASSLDRPRSGGAETQYF
TRBV7-8,TRBJ2-3,-,CASSLVPGSTDTQYF
TRBV14,TRBJ2-7,-,CASSQGWGHYEQYF
TRBV7-6,TRBJ1-2,once,CASSPAEAPRYTF
TRBV11-3,TRBJ2-3,-,CASSLAPSTDTQYF
TRBV5-4,TRBJ2-7,-,CASSSGLAESSYEQYF
TRBV2,TRBJ2-7,-,CASREPGQGNEQYF
TRBV6-5,TRBJ1-1,-,CASSPRTGLNTEAFF
TRBV12-5,TRBJ1-4,-,CASGFLLGQGYNEKLFF
TRBV5-1,TRBJ2-5,-,CASASQETQYF
TRBV7-2,TRBJ2-2,-,CASSLDGANTGELFF
TRBV5-1,TRBJ2-3,-,CASSLALNSYTDTQYF
TRBV2,TRBJ2-7,-,CASSDQGLEQYF
TRBV7-9,TRBJ1-2,-,CASTPTGGNYGYTF
TRBV27,TRBJ1-6,-,CASSFGTVNSPLHF
TRBV25-1,TRBJ1-3,-,CASSEWPGEGNTIYF
TRBV2,TRBJ1-5,-,CASSAQGKDSNQPQHF
TRBV27,TRBJ2-1,-,CASSSAGILYNEQFF
TRBV6-5,TRBJ1-2,-,CASGRQGSSGYTF
TRBV23-1,TRBJ1-4,-,CASSQSDRGSEKLFF
TRBV29-1,TRBJ1-5,-,CSVGQGGEPQHF
TRBV5-1,TRBJ2-7,-,CASSKGTAKEQYF
TRBV14,TRBJ1-1,-,CASSLTENTEAFF
TRBV27,TRBJ2-5,-,CASSRGGEQYF
TRBV7-9,TRBJ1-2,-,CASSLRQGRNGYTF
TRBV5-1,TRBJ2-3,-,CASSLSGGGPDTQYF
TRBV9,TRBJ2-1,-,CASSVGTNNEQFF
TRBV11-2,TRBJ1-1,-,CASSLDGFWDRPMNTEAFF